The source of this T cell receptor beta chain is a study of molecular identifiers for immune sequencing clone quantification. Germline values: CDR1 PRHDT, CDR2 FYEKMQ (reference sequence). Trimming pared 5 bases from V and 9 bases from J, leaving 18 bases between. The CDR3 has 14 residues. Overall study findings and caveats: Highly expanded clone sizes could be underestimated through barcode sharing by identical TCR molecules.

TCRdb re-derived calls from the PCR reads in MiXCR, one entry per CDR3 protein. The sample lists over 550,000 distinct CDR3 sequences; less than 30% were seen once. This clonotype was detected a few times. What it binds is not known. This chain links TRBV13 with TRBJ2-3; D may match TRBD1 or TRBD2 (5 bases each). The TCR comes from a human donor in good health. Some libraries in this study had Jurkat cell RNA spiked in. Sequencing used naive CD8+ T cells from blood, with Jurkat cell RNA spiked in. Subset defined: FACS-sorted CD8+CD4-CCR7+CD45RA+ naive T cells. This CDR3 is CASSPAVGPLTQYF. The DNA for the CDR3 is TGTGCCAGCAGCCCCGCAGTGGGACCTCTCACGCAGTATTTT.